This T cell receptor beta chain appears in the sequencing data of a study of blood T cell repertoires in COVID-19. Looking at the study overall: COVID-19 samples collected from the United States, Italy and Spain covered acute and convalescent phases.

The assay was immunoSEQ multiplex PCR, and TCRdb's table has in-frame clones only and misses some. There are roughly 280,000 clones in the sample; about nine tenths occur only once, and 2% to 2.5% lies in the top ten. Germline V CDR1 and CDR2: SGHTA, FQGNSA. The CDR3 has 15 amino acids. V gave up 1 base and J gave up 4 bases, with 11 bases separating them. The sample taken for sequencing was peripheral blood. This TCR was recovered from a woman aged 45 to 65 who had recovered from COVID-19. V and J are TRBV7-2 and TRBJ1-5, with a weak D call TRBD1 (6 bases). The CDR3 DNA follows: TGTGCCAGCAGCTTAGAGGACAGACATAATCAGCCCCAGCATTTT. Translated: CASSLEDRHNQPQHF.